This T cell receptor (beta chain) is drawn from a study of blood T cell repertoires in COVID-19. Study overall: Sources were T cells, B-cell-depleted T cells, or PBMCs; the material itself was cDNA or gDNA.

The data were produced by immunoSEQ multiplex PCR, yet TCRdb's version contains in-frame clones alone and is incomplete. The sample has about 180,000 clones, roughly 84% seen once; the top ten hold about a sixth. This CDR3 region has 22 residues. Trimming at V came to 5 bases and at J to 1 base, leaving 24 bases not matched to a gene. Per the germline V gene, CDR1 is KGHDR and CDR2 is SFDVKD. Material for sequencing was PBMCs or T cells enriched from blood (not recorded which). The source of this sequence is a man between 60 and 75 years old who had recovered from COVID-19. This chain links TRBV24-1 with TRBJ2-1, with TRBD2 identical over 8 bases. Here the CDR3 reads CATSAGPWATSANQKSYNEQFF. In nucleotides, the CDR3 is TGTGCCACCAGTGCGGGGCCTTGGGCGACTAGCGCCAATCAAAAGTCCTACAATGAGCAGTTCTTC.